The clone carrying this T cell receptor beta chain was seen once. The repertoire was sequenced with immunoSEQ multiplex PCR; TCRdb's copy has only in-frame clones and lacks some. The table shows some 120,000 clones, with about 84% occurring only once. This sample stems from a study of blood T cell repertoires in COVID-19. Study as a whole: Italy, Spain and the United States were the sources of the convalescent and acute COVID-19 samples.

The CDR3 totals 17 residues. Per the germline V gene, CDR1 is SGDLS and CDR2 is YYNGEE. Trimming stripped 1 base from V and 3 bases from J, with 19 bases between. The material sequenced was peripheral blood. This chain connects TRBV9 to TRBJ1-2, with D tentatively TRBD1 (5 bases). The receptor's source is a woman aged 60-75 years with acute or convalescent COVID-19. The CDR3 is CASSVWSHQTGDYGYTF. In DNA form, the CDR3 reads TGTGCCAGCAGCGTATGGAGCCATCAGACGGGGGACTATGGCTACACCTTC.